A single T cell receptor beta chain is shown here with its context. Its cognate antigen is unknown. This entry is derived from a study of cytomegalovirus exposure and HLA in healthy donors. Findings and caveats of the study: Reportedly, TCR beta sequences accurately predicted HLA-A and HLA-B alleles in most subjects. Beyond CMV serostatus, there was no information to go on about immune exposure. Listed as cytomegalovirus-associated were 150 to 200 TCR beta chains. Earlier analysis found most TCR beta V segments productive about 87% or about 30% of the time.

In the PCR, 60 Vbeta and 13 Jbeta primers were used. Measured with immunoSEQ multiplex PCR; TCRdb has only the in-frame clones, and not every one. This sample has fewer than 200,000 clones; over 60% occur once, and the top ten carry approximately 0.76%. The CDR3 runs to 13 residues. V was pared by 0 bases and J by 5 bases, with 7 bases between. The germline V gene encodes CDR1 SGHVS and CDR2 FNYEAQ. The V gene is TRBV7-6, the J gene TRBJ1-2; D is unclear. This sequence was found in a female donor in good health and CMV-seronegative. Input material: PBMCs. DNA for the CDR3: TGTGCCAGCAGCTTAGCGGGCGCTTATGGCTACACCTTC. It yields the protein CASSLAGAYGYTF.